Presented here are 18 T cell receptor beta chains from one specimen sequenced in a study of blood T cell repertoires in COVID-19. Measured with immunoSEQ multiplex PCR; TCRdb has only the in-frame clones, and not every one. The sample consists of fewer than 300,000 clones, 65% to 90% of them appearing once. The specimen was peripheral blood. These receptors were collected from a human donor in a cohort sampled during active COVID-19.

In this sample, this clone turned up a few times. The chain uses TRBV11-2 and TRBJ2-7, with 11 nucleotides matching TRBD2. Trimming at V came to 7 bases and at J to 4 bases, leaving 9 bases not matched to a gene. Per germline, CDR1 SGHAT and CDR2 FQNNGV. The CDR3 loop spans 15 amino acids. Here the CDR3 reads CASTTLGTSGYEQYF. CDR3 coding DNA: TGTGCCAGCACCACCCTAGGGACTAGCGGATACGAGCAGTACTTC.

The CDR3 nucleotides are TGTGCCAGCAGCTTAAGATCCCCGCCGGGTGTCACGCAGTTCTTC. Translation gives CASSLRSPPGVTQFF. This chain joins TRBV7-2 and TRBJ2-1; no clear D. CDR3 size: 15 residues. Trimming left V 2 bases short and J 12 bases short, with 20 bases between. Germline V gene sequence: CDR1 SGHTA, CDR2 FQGNSA.

The chain employs TRBV14 and TRBJ2-1; maybe TRBD1 (6 bases). The V and J ends lost 4 bases and 11 bases respectively, with 18 bases between them. Looked up from germline, CDR1 is SGHDN and CDR2 is FVKESK. This CDR3 contains 14 residues. The CDR3 is CASSRAGTPDKQFF. CDR3 coding DNA: TGTGCCAGCAGCCGGGCCGGGACACCGGACAAGCAGTTCTTC.

The V gene is TRBV19, the J gene TRBJ2-3; 10 positions agree with TRBD1. The junction had 5 bases not matched to a gene; V was cut back by 7 bases and J by 4 bases. Per germline, CDR1 LNHDA and CDR2 SQIVND (reference sequence). The CDR3 runs 14 residues. The CDR3 DNA sequence: TGTGCCAGTAAGAGGACAGGGGGTTCAGATACGCAGTATTTT. It encodes CASKRTGGSDTQYF.

The rearrangement uses TRBV5-5 and TRBJ1-1; tentatively, D is TRBD1 (6 bases). Germline lookup yields CDR1 SGHKS and CDR2 YYEKEE (reference sequence). The CDR3 sequence is 13 residues long. Deletions cut 2 bases from V and 3 bases from J, with 8 bases between. The CDR3 DNA follows: TGTGCCAGCAGCTTTACAGGGTACACTGAAGCTTTCTTT. It specifies CASSFTGYTEAFF.

The J gene is TRBJ2-1, the V gene TRBV11-3; 9 bases line up with TRBD1. Germline loops: CDR1 SGHNT, CDR2 YENEEA. V dropped 4 bases and J dropped 4; count of bases not matched to a gene: 5. This CDR3 comprises 15 residues. As DNA, the CDR3 is TGTGCCAGCAGCTCTGGACAGGGGCAGTACAATGAGCAGTTCTTC. It translates to CASSSGQGQYNEQFF.

The V call is TRBV27, the J call TRBJ2-5, with 9 bases that match TRBD2. CDR1 is MNHEY, CDR2 SMNVEV, per germline (reference sequence). There are 15 residues in the CDR3. J lost 0 bases, V lost 6 bases, and 5 bases had no gene match. The CDR3 DNA reads TGTGCCAGCAGAAGGACTAGCGAGTACCAAGAGACCCAGTACTTC. Translating it yields CASRRTSEYQETQYF.

The chain uses TRBV13 and TRBJ2-2; no definite D call. The germline V gene has CDR1 PRHDT and CDR2 FYEKMQ (reference sequence). This CDR3 region has 14 residues. V lost 3 bases, J lost 7 bases, and 12 bases lay in between. CDR3 amino acids: CASSFSYLLGELFF. In DNA, the CDR3 is TGTGCCAGCAGCTTTAGTTACCTTCTCGGGGAGCTGTTTTTT.

V and J are TRBV7-2 and TRBJ2-1; 14 bases are a match to TRBD2. The CDR3 is 16 residues long. Germline-derived CDR1 and CDR2 are SGHTA and FQGNSA. With V trimmed by 4 bases and J by 6 bases, 5 bases remained unmatched. The CDR3 DNA reads TGTGCCAGCAGCTCACGACTAGCGGGAGGGGGCAATGAGCAGTTCTTC. Amino acid sequence: CASSSRLAGGGNEQFF.

This clone came up once. This rearrangement joins TRBV7-9 to TRBJ1-2; D is possibly TRBD1 (6 bases). The CDR3 spans 15 residues. Germline CDR1 SEHNR, CDR2 FQNEAQ (reference sequence). V was clipped by 5 bases and J by 6 bases, with 19 bases between them. In DNA, the CDR3 is TGTGCCAGCAGCCGATACGGGACATCCACCGATGGCTACACCTTC. Its protein is CASSRYGTSTDGYTF.

The genes are TRBV28 and TRBJ1-4, with D possibly matching TRBD1 (6 bases). Trimming cost V 4 bases and J 6 bases, with 9 bases left between them. The CDR3 length is 13 residues. Germline-derived CDR1 and CDR2 are MDHEN and SYDVKM. Here the CDR3 DNA reads TGTGCCAGCAGTTCAGGGGTGTATGAAAAACTGTTTTTT. Protein: CASSSGVYEKLFF.

This clone was picked up a small number of times. The chain links TRBV28 to TRBJ1-4; D is undetermined. Germline V gene sequence: CDR1 MDHEN, CDR2 SYDVKM. CDR3 length equals 11 residues. V lost 8 bases to trimming and J lost 4 bases, with 5 bases between them. The CDR3: CASQVNEKLFF. The CDR3 DNA reads as TGTGCCAGCCAGGTTAATGAAAAACTGTTTTTT.

The chain uses TRBV28 and TRBJ1-5, with D unresolved. This CDR3 region has 14 residues. Trimming removed 5 bases from V and 7 bases from J, with 15 bases in between. The V gene's germline CDR1 is MDHEN and CDR2 SYDVKM. The CDR3 region is CASSEAGSHQPQHF. Here the CDR3 DNA reads TGTGCCAGCAGTGAAGCGGGTTCTCACCAGCCCCAGCATTTT.

The gene calls are TRBV2 and TRBJ2-1; a possible D gene is TRBD1 (6 bases). V was pared by 9 bases and J by 6 bases, with 12 bases between. The CDR3 contains 12 residues. The germline V gene has CDR1 SNHLY and CDR2 FYNNEI. The CDR3 sequence: CARQGQSNEQFF. The DNA for the CDR3 is TGTGCCAGACAGGGACAAAGCAATGAGCAGTTCTTC.

J is TRBJ1-2 and V is TRBV5-1, with 7 nucleotides matching TRBD1. The CDR3 covers 14 residues. The trim removed 0 bases at V and 8 bases at J, leaving 7 bases unmatched. Germline-derived CDR1 and CDR2 are SGHRS and YFSETQ. The DNA of the CDR3 is TGCGCCAGCAGCTTGGGTCAGGGGGTGAAGGGCTACACCTTC. Its translation: CASSLGQGVKGYTF.

This clone occurred once. The rearrangement uses TRBV2 and TRBJ2-5, with a weak D call TRBD2 (5 bases). This CDR3 comprises 13 residues. V was clipped by 4 bases and J by 5 bases, with 11 bases between them. In germline, CDR1 is SNHLY, CDR2 FYNNEI. The CDR3 DNA sequence: TGTGCCAGCAGTGGAGAGAAGCGGGAGACCCAGTACTTC. This encodes CASSGEKRETQYF.

This chain joins TRBV13 and TRBJ1-2; TRBD1 might be the D (5 bases). In germline, CDR1 is PRHDT, CDR2 FYEKMQ (reference sequence). The CDR3 loop spans 12 amino acids. V dropped 6 bases and J dropped 9 bases, with 14 bases sitting between them. CDR3 sequence (DNA): TGTGCCAGCAGTAAAGACAGTTGGAGCTACACCTTC. As protein: CASSKDSWSYTF.

In its sample, this clone was seen once. The J gene is TRBJ1-5, the V gene TRBV2; maybe TRBD1 (6 bases). Germline CDR1 and CDR2: SNHLY and FYNNEI. Trimming pared 4 bases from V and 0 bases from J, leaving 10 bases between. CDR3 length equals 15 residues. CDR3 region: CASSVDRHSNQPQHF. The CDR3 DNA reads as TGTGCCAGCAGTGTTGACAGGCATAGCAATCAGCCCCAGCATTTT.